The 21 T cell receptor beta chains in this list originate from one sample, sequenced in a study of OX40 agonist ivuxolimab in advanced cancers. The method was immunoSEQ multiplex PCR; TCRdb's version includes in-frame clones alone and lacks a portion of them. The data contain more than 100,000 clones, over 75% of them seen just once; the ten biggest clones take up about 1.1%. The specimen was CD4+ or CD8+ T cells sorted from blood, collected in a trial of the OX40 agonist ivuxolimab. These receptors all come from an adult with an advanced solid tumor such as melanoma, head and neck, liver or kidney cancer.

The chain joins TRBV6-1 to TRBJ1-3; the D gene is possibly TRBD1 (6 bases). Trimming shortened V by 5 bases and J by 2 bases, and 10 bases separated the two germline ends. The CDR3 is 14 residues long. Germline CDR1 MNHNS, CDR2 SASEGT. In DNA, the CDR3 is TGTGCCAGCAGTTCAGCAGGGGCTGGAAACACCATATATTTT. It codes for CASSSAGAGNTIYF.

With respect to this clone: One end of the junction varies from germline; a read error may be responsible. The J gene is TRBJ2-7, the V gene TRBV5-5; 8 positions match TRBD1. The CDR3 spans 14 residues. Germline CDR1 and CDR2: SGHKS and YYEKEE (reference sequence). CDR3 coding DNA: TGTGCCAGCAGCCCCATGGGACAGGCCCTTCGGATCGAATTC. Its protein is CASSPMGQALRIEF.

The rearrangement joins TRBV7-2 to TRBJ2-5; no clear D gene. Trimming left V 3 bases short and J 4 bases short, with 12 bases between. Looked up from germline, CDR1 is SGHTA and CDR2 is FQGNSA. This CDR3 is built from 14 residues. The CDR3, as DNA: TGTGCCAGCAGCTTCGATCCTATTAGAGAGACCCAGTACTTC. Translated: CASSFDPIRETQYF.

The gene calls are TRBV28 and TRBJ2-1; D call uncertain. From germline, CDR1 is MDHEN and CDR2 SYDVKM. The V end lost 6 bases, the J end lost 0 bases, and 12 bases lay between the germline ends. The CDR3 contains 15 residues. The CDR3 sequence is CASSRSTRSYNEQFF. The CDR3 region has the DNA TGTGCCAGCAGCCGCAGTACCCGCTCCTACAATGAGCAGTTCTTC.

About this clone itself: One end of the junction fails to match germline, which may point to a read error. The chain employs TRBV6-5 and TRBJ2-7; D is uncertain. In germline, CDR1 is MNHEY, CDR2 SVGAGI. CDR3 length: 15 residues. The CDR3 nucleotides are TGTGCCAGTAGTTACTCCGGTCCGCCGGGCTACGAGCAGTACTTC. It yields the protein CASSYSGPPGYEQYF.

The CDR3 here is CASSPPGREDQPQHF. CDR3 DNA: TGTGCCAGCTCACCACCGGGGCGGGAGGATCAGCCCCAGCATTTT. The chain recombines TRBV18 with TRBJ1-5; weak D call: TRBD1 (5 bases). The germline V gene has CDR1 KGHSH and CDR2 LQKENI. V lost 0 bases and J 5 bases, leaving 11 bases between the germline ends. The CDR3 sequence is 15 residues long.

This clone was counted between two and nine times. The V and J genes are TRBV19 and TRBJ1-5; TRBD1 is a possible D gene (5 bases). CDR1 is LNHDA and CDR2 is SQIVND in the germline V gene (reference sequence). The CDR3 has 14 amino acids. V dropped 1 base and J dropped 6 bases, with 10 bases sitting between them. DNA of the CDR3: TGTGCCAGTAGTATAGCGCAGGGACCTCAGCCCCAGCATTTT. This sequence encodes CASSIAQGPQPQHF.

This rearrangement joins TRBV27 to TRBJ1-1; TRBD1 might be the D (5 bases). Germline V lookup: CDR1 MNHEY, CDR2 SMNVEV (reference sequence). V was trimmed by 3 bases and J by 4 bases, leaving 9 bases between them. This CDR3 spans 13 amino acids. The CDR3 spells CASSFGGGTEAFF. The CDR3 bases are TGTGCCAGCAGTTTCGGGGGTGGCACTGAAGCTTTCTTT.

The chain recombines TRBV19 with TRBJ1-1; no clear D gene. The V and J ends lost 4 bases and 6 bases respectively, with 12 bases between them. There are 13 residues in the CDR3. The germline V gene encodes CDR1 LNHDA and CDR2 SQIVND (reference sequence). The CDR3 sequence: CASSKWLAAEAFF. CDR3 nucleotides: TGTGCCAGTAGTAAGTGGCTAGCTGCTGAAGCTTTCTTT. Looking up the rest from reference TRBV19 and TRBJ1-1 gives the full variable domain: DGGITQSPKYLFRKEGQNVTLSCEQNLNHDAMYWYRQDPGQGLRLIYYSQIVNDFQKGDIAEGYSVSREKKESFPLTVTSAQKNPTAFYLCASSKWLAAEAFFGQGTRLTVV.

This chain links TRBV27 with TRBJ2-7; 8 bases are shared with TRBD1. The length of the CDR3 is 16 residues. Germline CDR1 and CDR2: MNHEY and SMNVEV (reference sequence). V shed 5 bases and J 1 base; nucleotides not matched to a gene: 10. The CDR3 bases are TGTGCCAGCAGTCCGACAGGGGACCAACCTTCCTACGAGCAGTACTTC. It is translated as CASSPTGDQPSYEQYF.

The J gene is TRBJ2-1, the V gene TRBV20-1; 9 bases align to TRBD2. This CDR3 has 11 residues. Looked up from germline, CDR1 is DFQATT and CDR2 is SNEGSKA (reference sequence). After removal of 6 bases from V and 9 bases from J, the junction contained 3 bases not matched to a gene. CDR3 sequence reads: CSAGLALEQFF. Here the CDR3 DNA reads TGCAGTGCCGGACTAGCGCTTGAGCAGTTCTTC.

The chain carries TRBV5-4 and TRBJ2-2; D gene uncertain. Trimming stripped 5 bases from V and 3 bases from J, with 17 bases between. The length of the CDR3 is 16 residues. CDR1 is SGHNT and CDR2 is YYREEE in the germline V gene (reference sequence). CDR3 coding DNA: TGTGCCAGCAGTGTCGGCCGCTCCACCTACACCGGGGAGCTGTTTTTT. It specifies CASSVGRSTYTGELFF.

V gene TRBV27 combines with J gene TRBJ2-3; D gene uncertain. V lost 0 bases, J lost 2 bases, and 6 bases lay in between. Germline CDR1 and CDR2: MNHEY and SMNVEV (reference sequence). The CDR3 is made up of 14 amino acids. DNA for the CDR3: TGTGCCAGCAGTTTATCAGCCCCCACAGATACGCAGTATTTT. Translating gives CASSLSAPTDTQYF.

CDR3 DNA: TGTGCCAGCAATAAGGACAGGGTTGTGGTCTCTGAAGCTTTCTTT. This encodes CASNKDRVVVSEAFF. The chain employs TRBV28 and TRBJ1-1, with 8 bases matching TRBD1. The ends lost 7 bases at V and 6 bases at J; junction bases unmatched: 13. The CDR3 is made up of 15 amino acids. Germline CDR1 is MDHEN and CDR2 is SYDVKM.

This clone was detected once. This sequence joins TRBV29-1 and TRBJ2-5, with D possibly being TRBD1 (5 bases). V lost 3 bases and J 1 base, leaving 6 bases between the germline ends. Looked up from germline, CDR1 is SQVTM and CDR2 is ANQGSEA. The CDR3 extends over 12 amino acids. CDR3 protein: CSVDRAQETQYF. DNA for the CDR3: TGCAGCGTTGACAGGGCCCAAGAGACCCAGTACTTC.

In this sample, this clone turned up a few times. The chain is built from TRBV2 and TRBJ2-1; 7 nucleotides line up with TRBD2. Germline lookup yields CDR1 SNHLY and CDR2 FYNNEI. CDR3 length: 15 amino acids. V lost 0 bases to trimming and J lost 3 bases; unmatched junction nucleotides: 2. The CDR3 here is CASSEAPGGYNEQFF. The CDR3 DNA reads TGTGCCAGCAGTGAAGCCCCGGGGGGCTACAATGAGCAGTTCTTC.

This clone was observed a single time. The CDR3 spells CASSVVTRGQGNEQFF. DNA of the CDR3: TGTGCCAGCAGCGTAGTGACCAGGGGGCAAGGCAATGAGCAGTTCTTC. The V gene is TRBV9, the J gene TRBJ2-1, with 8 bases aligning to TRBD1. V lost 0 bases, J lost 6 bases, and 8 bases stayed unmatched. Germline lookup yields CDR1 SGDLS and CDR2 YYNGEE. CDR3 length: 16 amino acids.

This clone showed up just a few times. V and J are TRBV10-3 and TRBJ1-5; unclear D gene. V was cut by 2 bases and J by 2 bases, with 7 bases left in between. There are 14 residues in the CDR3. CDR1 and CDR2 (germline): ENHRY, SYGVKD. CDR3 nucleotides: TGTGCCATCAGTGAGGAGCGGGGCAATCAGCCCCAGCATTTT. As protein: CAISEERGNQPQHF.

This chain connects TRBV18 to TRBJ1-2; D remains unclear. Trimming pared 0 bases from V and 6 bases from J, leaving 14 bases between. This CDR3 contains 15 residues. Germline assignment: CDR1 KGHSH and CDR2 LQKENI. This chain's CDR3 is CASSPPSTPYDGYTF. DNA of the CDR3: TGTGCCAGCTCACCACCATCGACGCCTTACGATGGCTACACCTTC.

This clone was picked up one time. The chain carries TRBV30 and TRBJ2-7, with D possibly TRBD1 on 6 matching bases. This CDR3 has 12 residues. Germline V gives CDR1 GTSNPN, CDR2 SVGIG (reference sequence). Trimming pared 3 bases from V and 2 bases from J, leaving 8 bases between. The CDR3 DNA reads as TGTGCCTGGAGGGACAGCCCCTACGAGCAGTACTTC. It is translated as CAWRDSPYEQYF.

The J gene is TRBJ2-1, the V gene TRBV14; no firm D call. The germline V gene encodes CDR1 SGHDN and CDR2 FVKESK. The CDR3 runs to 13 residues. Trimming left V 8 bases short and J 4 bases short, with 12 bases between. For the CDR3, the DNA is TGTGCCAGCCGAGACACCAATTACAATGAGCAGTTCTTC. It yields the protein CASRDTNYNEQFF.